These 22 T cell receptor beta chains were sequenced from one sample in a study of Ad26.COV2.S vaccination and SARS-CoV-2 variants. The treatment is: around 19 received Ad26.COV2.S at low or high dose, single or two shots; a few received placebo; per-sample allocation not given. It was on day 63 after the first vaccine or placebo injection that samples were taken. Sequencing was performed with immunoSEQ multiplex PCR; in TCRdb, only in-frame clones are kept and a portion is missing. The sample carries roughly 400,000 clones, around 90% recorded once. Sample: peripheral blood, taken in a trial of Ad26.COV2.S vaccine versus placebo. The receptor source for this set is a person between 18 and 59 years old who received the Ad26.COV2.S COVID-19 vaccine or a placebo.

With respect to this clone: Additional DNA sequences in this sample encode the identical CDR3. The chain combines TRBV6-5 with TRBJ2-7, with D unclear. V was shortened by 5 bases and J by 0 bases, with 11 bases between the two germline ends. CDR3 length equals 14 residues. The germline CDR1 and CDR2 sequences are MNHEY and SVGAGI. CDR3 in amino acids: CASSPRTDSYEQYF. CDR3 nucleotide sequence: TGTGCCAGCAGTCCCCGGACGGACTCCTACGAGCAGTACTTC.

This chain links TRBV4-1 with TRBJ2-7, with no clear D. The germline V gene encodes CDR1 MGHRA and CDR2 YSYEKL. This CDR3 has 14 amino acids. V was clipped by 0 bases and J by 6 bases, with 12 bases between them. CDR3 in amino acids: CASSQESPSVEQYF. The CDR3 nucleotides are TGCGCCAGCAGCCAAGAATCCCCGTCGGTCGAGCAGTACTTC.

The chain has TRBV3-1 (or the pseudogene TRBV3-2) and TRBJ1-1; D uncertain. V was trimmed by 1 base and J by 4 bases, leaving 10 bases between them. The CDR3 has 14 residues. CDR1 LGHDT and CDR2 YNNKEL come from the germline V gene (reference sequence). CDR3 in DNA: TGTGCCAGCAGCCAAGCCGGGTGGGGCACTGAAGCTTTCTTT. Its protein is CASSQAGWGTEAFF.

The J gene is TRBJ2-1, the V gene TRBV11-2, with 13 bases aligning to TRBD2. The trim removed 5 bases at V and 4 bases at J, leaving 8 bases unmatched. The CDR3 is made up of 17 amino acids. Germline lookup yields CDR1 SGHAT and CDR2 FQNNGV. The DNA of the CDR3 is TGTGCCAGCAGCACCCGCGGACTAGCGGGAGCTTACAATGAGCAGTTCTTC. Amino acid sequence: CASSTRGLAGAYNEQFF. Together with reference TRBV11-2 and TRBJ2-1, the CDR3 gives the full variable domain: EAGVAQSPRYKIIEKRQSVAFWCNPISGHATLYWYQQILGQGPKLLIQFQNNGVVDDSQLPKDRFSAERLKGVDSTLKIQPAKLEDSAVYLCASSTRGLAGAYNEQFFGPGTRLTVL.

This clone was detected once. The chain has TRBV19 and TRBJ2-2; D could derive from TRBD1 or TRBD2 (6 bases each). The germline V gene has CDR1 LNHDA and CDR2 SQIVND (reference sequence). Trimming left V 7 bases short and J 0 bases short, with 12 bases between. This CDR3 is 15 amino acids long. DNA of the CDR3: TGTGCCAGTAACCTAGGGGGGACGAACACCGGGGAGCTGTTTTTT. Its protein is CASNLGGTNTGELFF.

V is TRBV5-1 and J is TRBJ2-2; unclear D gene. Germline CDR1 and CDR2: SGHRS and YFSETQ. CDR3 length: 14 residues. Trimming took 0 bases from V and 4 from J, leaving 7 bases between them. The CDR3 DNA reads as TGCGCCAGCAGCTTGGCGCAGGTCACCGGGGAGCTGTTTTTT. Its translation is CASSLAQVTGELFF.

V usage is TRBV19 and J usage is TRBJ2-3; a possible D gene is TRBD1 (7 bases). The ends were cut back, 3 bases at V and 0 bases at J, with 13 bases in the middle. CDR1 is LNHDA and CDR2 is SQIVND in the germline V gene (reference sequence). This CDR3 has 16 residues. CDR3 loop: CASSIPQGGSTDTQYF. The CDR3 DNA follows: TGTGCCAGTAGTATCCCCCAGGGGGGTAGCACAGATACGCAGTATTTT.

This chain's CDR3 is CASSQVDGTDTQYF. The DNA for the CDR3 is TGTGCCAGCAGCCAAGTAGATGGCACAGATACGCAGTATTTT. The rearrangement joins TRBV4-2 to TRBJ2-3; D remains unclear. CDR1 LGHNA and CDR2 YNFKEQ come from the germline V gene. The CDR3 totals 14 residues. The V and J ends lost 1 base and 1 base respectively, with 6 bases between them.

The chain joins TRBV2 to TRBJ2-1; D is uncertain. V was shortened by 2 bases and J by 3 bases, with 17 bases between the two germline ends. The CDR3 sequence is 17 residues long. The germline V gene has CDR1 SNHLY and CDR2 FYNNEI. CDR3 nucleotides: TGTGCCAGCAGTGAACCTTGGTGGCAACCCGGCTACAATGAGCAGTTCTTC. Protein sequence: CASSEPWWQPGYNEQFF.

V gene TRBV12-3 or TRBV12-4 combines with J gene TRBJ1-1; D remains ambiguous. The CDR3 covers 12 residues. Trimming took off 2 bases at V and 5 bases at J, with 6 bases between the two ends. The CDR3 sequence is CASSLSVTEAFF. The CDR3 DNA reads as TGTGCCAGCAGTTTATCTGTTACTGAAGCTTTCTTT.

The genes are TRBV7-2 and TRBJ2-3, with D uncertain. Between the trimmed V and J ends, which lost 2 bases and 3 bases, there was a span of 9 bases. The germline V gene encodes CDR1 SGHTA and CDR2 FQGNSA. The CDR3 is made up of 14 amino acids. CDR3 DNA sequence: TGTGCCAGCAGCTTATCGCCAGCAACAGATACGCAGTATTTT. It translates to CASSLSPATDTQYF.

The chain recombines TRBV5-1 with TRBJ2-7; 15 nucleotides align to TRBD2. V shed 4 bases, J shed 4 bases, and the junction held 3 bases outside the gene matches. The CDR3 covers 15 residues. CDR1 and CDR2 from the germline V gene are SGHRS and YFSETQ. The DNA of the CDR3 is TGCGCCAGCAGCCAGGGGACTAGCGGGAGGTACGAGCAGTACTTC. Translation gives CASSQGTSGRYEQYF.

The genes are TRBV7-9 and TRBJ2-7; 7 bases match TRBD1. This CDR3 spans 13 amino acids. Germline V CDR1 and CDR2: SEHNR, FQNEAQ (reference sequence). V lost 6 bases to trimming and J lost 0 bases; unmatched junction nucleotides: 2. DNA of the CDR3: TGTGCCAGCAGGACAGGGAGCTCCTACGAGCAGTACTTC. The encoded protein is CASRTGSSYEQYF.

The chain is built from TRBV12-3 or TRBV12-4 and TRBJ2-2, with D possibly being TRBD2 (5 bases). The V end lost 2 bases, the J end lost 7 bases, and 8 bases lay between the germline ends. The CDR3 runs to 13 residues. CDR3 nucleotide sequence: TGTGCCAGCAGTTTATTCGGGATCGGGGAGCTGTTTTTT. Translated: CASSLFGIGELFF.

The chain recombines TRBV19 with TRBJ2-3; either TRBD1 or TRBD2 may supply D (7 bases each). Germline CDR1 reads LNHDA; CDR2 reads SQIVND (reference sequence). V dropped 7 bases and J dropped 5 bases, with 19 bases sitting between them. CDR3 size: 15 residues. The CDR3 coding sequence is TGTGCCAGTACCCCAGGGGGGGGCTCTGTAGATACGCAGTATTTT. Protein product: CASTPGGGSVDTQYF.

The chain has TRBV10-3 and TRBJ2-5; D uncertain. The CDR3 totals 14 residues. V lost 0 bases to trimming and J lost 3 bases, with 8 bases between them. Germline CDR1 is ENHRY and CDR2 is SYGVKD. In DNA form, the CDR3 reads TGTGCCATCAGTGAGTCGGGTACAGAAGAGACCCAGTACTTC. Its protein product is CAISESGTEETQYF.

This chain connects TRBV30 to TRBJ2-7, with 7 positions matching TRBD1. The CDR3 length is 16 residues. Germline V gene data show CDR1 as GTSNPN and CDR2 as SVGIG (reference sequence). With 5 bases clipped from V and 3 bases from J, the junction kept 16 bases outside the gene matches. The CDR3 region is CAWVSLGGYHHYEQYF. CDR3 in DNA: TGTGCCTGGGTGTCCTTAGGGGGCTACCATCACTACGAGCAGTACTTC.

This clone was seen a handful of times. The gene calls are TRBV4-2 and TRBJ2-1; TRBD2 matches 11 bases. Germline-derived CDR1 and CDR2 are LGHNA and YNFKEQ. Trimming removed 4 bases from V and 7 bases from J; junction bases left unmatched: 9. CDR3 size: 16 residues. The CDR3 here is CASSPKLAGDFNEQFF. In DNA form, the CDR3 reads TGTGCCAGCAGCCCCAAACTAGCGGGAGATTTTAATGAGCAGTTCTTC.

The V and J genes are TRBV14 and TRBJ2-7, with 9 bases lining up with TRBD2. CDR3 length equals 13 residues. Germline loops: CDR1 SGHDN, CDR2 FVKESK. J gave up 5 bases and V 4 bases, and 3 bases lay outside the gene matches. CDR3 region: CASSPRLADEQYF. In DNA, the CDR3 is TGTGCCAGCAGCCCCCGACTAGCGGACGAGCAGTACTTC.

The chain couples TRBV11-2 to TRBJ2-5; D is possibly TRBD1 (8 bases). Between the trimmed V and J ends, which lost 2 bases and 5 bases, there was a span of 24 bases. The CDR3 loop spans 18 amino acids. CDR1 is SGHAT, CDR2 FQNNGV, per germline. Here the CDR3 reads CASSLTGGAYLGKETQYF. CDR3 DNA: TGTGCCAGCAGCTTAACAGGGGGGGCTTATTTGGGCAAGGAGACCCAGTACTTC.

The chain uses TRBV12-5 and TRBJ2-1; D not resolved. This CDR3 has 14 residues. Germline V CDR1 and CDR2: LGHNT, FRNRAP. Trimming cost V 6 bases and J 5 bases, with 14 bases left between them. CDR3 sequence (DNA): TGTGCTAGTGGGCTGGGGATACCAGACAATGAGCAGTTCTTC. Amino acids: CASGLGIPDNEQFF.

The chain is built from TRBV13 and TRBJ2-1; 7 positions match TRBD1. Germline V gene sequence: CDR1 PRHDT, CDR2 FYEKMQ (reference sequence). V trimming: 4 bases; J trimming: 3 bases; junction bases outside the gene matches: 3. This CDR3 spans 14 amino acids. In nucleotides, the CDR3 is TGTGCCAGCAGCTACCGACAGGGCTACAATGAGCAGTTCTTC. It codes for CASSYRQGYNEQFF.